The clone carrying this TCR beta chain was observed a single time. Its antigen is currently unknown. Clones were sequenced by immunoSEQ multiplex PCR, and TCRdb holds only the in-frame ones, with some missing. Of about 45,000 clones detected, about 91% appear once; the ten largest clones hold over 9.5%. The CDR3 consists of 14 residues. In germline, CDR1 is LNHDA, CDR2 SQIVND (reference sequence). Trimming at V came to 6 bases and at J to 4 bases, leaving 7 bases not matched to a gene. This record comes from a study of T cells in localized non-small cell lung cancer. Notes on the study in general: Adjacent uninvolved lung tissue had the highest T cell clonality, exceeding tumor. Median detection of top 100 tumor clones in adjacent lung was 55 to 60 clones. A denser population of T cells in blood accompanied longer overall survival.

The source is a woman aged 35 to 69 with stage II lung adenocarcinoma. The sequencing here drew on PBMCs, taken before any cancer treatment. The rearrangement uses TRBV19 and TRBJ2-3; 7 bases are shared with TRBD2. CDR3 loop: CASRRERASDTQYF. The CDR3 DNA sequence: TGTGCCAGTAGGCGGGAGCGGGCCTCAGATACGCAGTATTTT.